This TCR beta chain originates from a study of blood T cell repertoires in COVID-19. Background on the study: Researchers got acute and convalescent COVID-19 samples from the United States, Italy and Spain. From T cells, B-cell-depleted T cells, or PBMCs came the material, which was cDNA or gDNA.

Trimming at V came to 2 bases and at J to 4 bases, leaving 5 bases not matched to a gene. The CDR3 spans 15 residues. Per germline, CDR1 MNHEY and CDR2 SMNVEV (reference sequence). Assay used: immunoSEQ multiplex PCR; TCRdb lists only in-frame clones, some missing. The sample includes some 300,000 clones, more than 75% of them seen just once. The sample comprised peripheral blood. This clonotype originated in a man in his 70s with acute or convalescent COVID-19. The chain couples TRBV27 to TRBJ1-2; TRBD1 aligns across 9 bases. CDR3 sequence: CASSLGTGRTYGYTF. The CDR3 nucleotides are TGTGCCAGCAGTTTAGGGACAGGGAGGACCTATGGCTACACCTTC.